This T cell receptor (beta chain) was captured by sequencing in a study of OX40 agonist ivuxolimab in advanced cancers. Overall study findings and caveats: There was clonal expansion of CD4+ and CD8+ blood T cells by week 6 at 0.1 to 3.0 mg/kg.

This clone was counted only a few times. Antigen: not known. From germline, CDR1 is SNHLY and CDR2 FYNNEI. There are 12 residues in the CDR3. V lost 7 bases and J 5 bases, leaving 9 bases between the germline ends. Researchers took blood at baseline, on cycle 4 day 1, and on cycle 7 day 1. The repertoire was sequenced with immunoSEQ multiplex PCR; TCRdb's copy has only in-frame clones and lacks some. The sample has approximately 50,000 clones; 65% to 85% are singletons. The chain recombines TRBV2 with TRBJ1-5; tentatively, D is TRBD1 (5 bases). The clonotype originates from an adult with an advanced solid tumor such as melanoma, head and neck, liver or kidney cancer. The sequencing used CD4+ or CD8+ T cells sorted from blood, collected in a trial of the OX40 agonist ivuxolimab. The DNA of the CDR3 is TGTGCCAGCACCTCGGGGGATCAGCCCCAGCATTTT. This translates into CASTSGDQPQHF.